Sequencing of this T cell receptor (beta chain) was carried out in a study of T cell responses to AZD1222 COVID-19 vaccine. Germline V CDR1 and CDR2: SGHNT, YYREEE (reference sequence). The CDR3 sequence is 13 residues long. V was trimmed by 3 bases and J by 0 bases, leaving 6 bases between them. Using immunoSEQ multiplex PCR, the repertoire was profiled, and TCRdb retains in-frame clones only, with some absent. The sample holds approximately 150,000 clones, about 94% seen once. Whole-study findings and limits: White British people made up most donors, females outnumbered males, and clonal diversity was possibly underestimated.

Note on this clone: Its antigen remains unidentified.

Second-dose timings of about 4 or about 12 weeks were pooled. The material sequenced was peripheral blood, taken 28 days after the second AZD1222 dose. This chain connects TRBV5-4 to TRBJ1-2, with D uncertain. This receptor was taken from an adult who received the AZD1222 COVID-19 vaccine. The CDR3 is CASSSYANYGYTF. The DNA for the CDR3 is TGTGCCAGCAGCTCCTACGCTAACTATGGCTACACCTTC. Combining the CDR3 with reference TRBV5-4 and TRBJ1-2 gives the whole variable domain ETGVTQSPTHLIKTRGQQVTLRCSSQSGHNTVSWYQQALGQGPQFIFQYYREEENGRGNFPPRFSGLQFPNYSSELNVNALELDDSALYLCASSSYANYGYTFGSGTRLTVV.